This T cell receptor beta chain was found in a study of blood T cells in healthy people across ages. It was with a sample-barcoded 5' primer and a J-beta primer mix that a second PCR of roughly 6 to 11 cycles was run. Through a template-switch adaptor with 12 random nucleotides, each cDNA molecule received a tag. MiXCR was run by TCRdb on the 5' RACE reads, yielding one entry per CDR3 protein. Of roughly 500,000 distinct CDR3 sequences in the sample, nearly 25% were seen once. Separately, the same data were catalogued under a study of T cells of mothers and their children.

The TCR sequence derives from a boy younger than 18 in good health. Sequenced: blood.

The CDR3 protein is CASSHPLTGRRTNYGYTF. CDR3 DNA sequence: TGCGCCAGCAGCCACCCTTTAACAGGGAGAAGGACTAACTATGGCTACACCTTC. The J gene is TRBJ1-2, the V gene TRBV4-1; a possible D gene is TRBD1 (6 bases). The length of the CDR3 is 18 residues. V was pared by 3 bases and J by 0 bases, with 20 bases between. In germline, CDR1 is MGHRA, CDR2 YSYEKL.